This TCR beta chain came from a study of beta chain features in type 1 diabetes. Study-level information: All samples combined gave roughly 100,000,000 sorted cells for examination.

Expressed TCRB transcripts were sequenced because the isolated RNA had all been reverse transcribed beforehand. The table came from immunoSEQ multiplex PCR; TCRdb's copy has only in-frame clones and leaves some out. The sample has over 600,000 clones; roughly an eighth are singletons. Central memory, naive, regulatory and stem cell-like memory CD4+ cells were sorted by CD45RO/CCR7/CD25/CD127/CD95/CD27. The authors obtained over 98% purity in all sorted populations. The CDR3 totals 14 residues. Germline V gives CDR1 SGHTA, CDR2 FQGTGA. Between the trimmed V and J ends, which lost 5 bases and 7 bases, there was a span of 14 bases. General observations from the study: Within each of all four CD4+ subsets, Type 1 diabetes patients had TCRB CDR3s that were moderately but significantly shorter.

This clone was found a few times. As yet, its antigen is unknown. This rearrangement joins TRBV7-3 to TRBJ2-2; maybe TRBD1 (6 bases). The clonotype originates from a man under 40 with type 1 diabetes. Sequencing was performed on naive CD4+ T cells from blood. The CDR3 spells CASSPTGKGGELFF. The CDR3, as DNA: TGTGCCAGCAGCCCTACAGGGAAAGGCGGGGAGCTGTTTTTT.